This record looks at one TCR beta chain sequence and its context. The germline gives CDR1 MNHEY, CDR2 SVGAGI. The CDR3 has 14 residues. The V and J ends lost 6 bases and 4 bases, in that order; junction bases with no gene match: 7. This PCR relied on a set of 60 Vbeta primers and 13 Jbeta primers. Method: immunoSEQ multiplex PCR; TCRdb's copy keeps in-frame clones and lacks some. The sample lists 130,000 to 150,000 clones, almost 80% occurring once. This sample was taken from a study of cytomegalovirus exposure and HLA in healthy donors. This receptor was identified in a woman aged 35 to 49 in good health and CMV-seropositive. Sequenced: PBMCs. The chain joins TRBV6-5 to TRBJ1-2; TRBD1 agrees at 8 bases. The CDR3 bases are TGTGCCAGCAGCCCGGACAGGGCTGGCTATGGCTACACCTTC. Amino acid sequence: CASSPDRAGYGYTF.